Here is one T cell receptor beta chain with its context. Its cognate antigen is unknown. Clones were sequenced by immunoSEQ multiplex PCR, and TCRdb holds only the in-frame ones, with some missing. The repertoire consists of over a million clones, with roughly 75% occurring once and the leading ten covering approximately 1.5%. The sample is drawn from a study of shared clonotypes between healthy human individuals. General study results and limits: An anticipated effect of sequencing depth on clonotype sharing among donors was recognized.

Each sample came from a Caucasian adult donor living in Nashville, Tennessee. The CDR3 runs 15 residues. Trimming pared 0 bases from V and 3 bases from J, leaving 12 bases between. CDR1 SGHRS and CDR2 YFSETQ come from the germline V gene. Sequencing used memory CD4+ T cells sorted from blood. Stated subset: CD45RA-negative fraction. The rearrangement uses TRBV5-1 and TRBJ2-5; D gene uncertain. The sequence came from a man between 18 and 35 years old in good health. For the CDR3, the DNA is TGCGCCAGCAGCTTGGACGGCCGAGAAGAAGAGACCCAGTACTTC. Translation: CASSLDGREEETQYF. Combining the CDR3 with reference TRBV5-1 and TRBJ2-5 gives the whole variable domain KAGVTQTPRYLIKTRGQQVTLSCSPISGHRSVSWYQQTPGQGLQFLFEYFSETQRNKGNFPGRFSGRQFSNSRSEMNVSTLELGDSALYLCASSLDGREEETQYFGPGTRLLVL.